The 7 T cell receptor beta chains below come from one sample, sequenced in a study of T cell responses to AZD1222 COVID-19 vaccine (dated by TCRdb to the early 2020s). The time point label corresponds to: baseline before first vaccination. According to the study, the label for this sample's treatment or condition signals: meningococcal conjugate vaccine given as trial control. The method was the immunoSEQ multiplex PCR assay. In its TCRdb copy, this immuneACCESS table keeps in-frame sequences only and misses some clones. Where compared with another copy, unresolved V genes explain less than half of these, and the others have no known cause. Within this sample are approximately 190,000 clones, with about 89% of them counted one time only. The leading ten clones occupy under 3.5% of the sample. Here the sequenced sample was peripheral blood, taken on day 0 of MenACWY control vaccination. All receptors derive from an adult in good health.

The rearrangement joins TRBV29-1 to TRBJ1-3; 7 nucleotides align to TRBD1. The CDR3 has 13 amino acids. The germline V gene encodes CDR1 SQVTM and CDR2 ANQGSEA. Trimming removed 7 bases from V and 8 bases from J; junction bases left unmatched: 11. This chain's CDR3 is CSAATGLGDTIYF. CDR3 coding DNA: TGCAGCGCCGCGACAGGGCTCGGGGACACCATATATTTT. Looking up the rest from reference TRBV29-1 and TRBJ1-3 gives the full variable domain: SAVISQKPSRDICQRGTSLTIQCQVDSQVTMMFWYRQQPGQSLTLIATANQGSEATYESGFVIDKFPISRPNLTFSTLTVSNMSPEDSSIYLCSAATGLGDTIYFGEGSWLTVV.

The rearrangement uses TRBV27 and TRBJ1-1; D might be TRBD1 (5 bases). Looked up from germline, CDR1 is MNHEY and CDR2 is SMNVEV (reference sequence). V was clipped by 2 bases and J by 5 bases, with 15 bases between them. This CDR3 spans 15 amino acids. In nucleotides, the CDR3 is TGTGCCAGCAGTTTAACCCGTGGGGGGGGGACTGAAGCTTTCTTT. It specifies CASSLTRGGGTEAFF.

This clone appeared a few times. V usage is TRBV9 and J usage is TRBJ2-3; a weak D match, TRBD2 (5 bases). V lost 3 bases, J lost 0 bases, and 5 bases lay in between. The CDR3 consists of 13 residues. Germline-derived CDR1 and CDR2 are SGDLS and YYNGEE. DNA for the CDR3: TGTGCCAGCAGCGGGACTAGCACAGATACGCAGTATTTT. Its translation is CASSGTSTDTQYF. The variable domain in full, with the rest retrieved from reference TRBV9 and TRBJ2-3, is DSGVTQTPKHLITATGQRVTLRCSPRSGDLSVYWYQQSLDQGLQFLIQYYNGEERAKGNILERFSAQQFPDLHSELNLSSLELGDSALYFCASSGTSTDTQYFGPGTRLTVL.

As DNA, the CDR3 is TGCAGTGCTAGTCCGAGTGATTATAGCAATCAGCCCCAGCATTTT. Translating it yields CSASPSDYSNQPQHF. This rearrangement joins TRBV20-1 to TRBJ1-5; D call uncertain. Germline lookup yields CDR1 DFQATT and CDR2 SNEGSKA (reference sequence). V lost 3 bases to trimming and J lost 0 bases, with 12 bases between them. This CDR3 has 15 amino acids.

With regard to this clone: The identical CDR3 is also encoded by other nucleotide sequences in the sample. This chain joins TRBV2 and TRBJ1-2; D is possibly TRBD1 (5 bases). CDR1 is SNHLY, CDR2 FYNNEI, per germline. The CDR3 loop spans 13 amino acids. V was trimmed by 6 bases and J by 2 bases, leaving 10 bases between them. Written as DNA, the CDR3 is TGTGCCAGCAGGGAGGGGAGCAACTATGGCTACACCTTC. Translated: CASREGSNYGYTF. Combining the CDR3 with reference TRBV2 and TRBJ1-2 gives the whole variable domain EPEVTQTPSHQVTQMGQEVILRCVPISNHLYFYWYRQILGQKVEFLVSFYNNEISEKSEIFDDQFSVERPDGSNFTLKIRSTKLEDSAMYFCASREGSNYGYTFGSGTRLTVV.

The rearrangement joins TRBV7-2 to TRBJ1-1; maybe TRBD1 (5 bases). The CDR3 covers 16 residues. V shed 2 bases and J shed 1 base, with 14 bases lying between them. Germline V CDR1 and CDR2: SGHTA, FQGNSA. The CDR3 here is CASSLSWGRRNTEAFF. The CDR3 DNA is TGTGCCAGCAGCTTATCGTGGGGACGGAGGAACACTGAAGCTTTCTTT.

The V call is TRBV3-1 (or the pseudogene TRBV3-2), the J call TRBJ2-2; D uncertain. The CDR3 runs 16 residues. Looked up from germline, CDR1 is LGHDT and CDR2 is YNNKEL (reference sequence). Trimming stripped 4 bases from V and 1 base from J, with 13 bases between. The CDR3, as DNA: TGTGCCAGCAGCCTAGTCGGTGGGTTGAACACCGGGGAGCTGTTTTTT. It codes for CASSLVGGLNTGELFF.